These 28 T cell receptor beta chains share one sample of origin, sequenced in a study of T cell repertoires in cytomegalovirus infection. TCRdb analysed the reads with MiXCR anew, one entry per CDR3 protein. This sample carries about 570,000 distinct CDR3 sequences, 35% to 50% of them seen once, and the ten largest clones take more than 40%. These receptors' antigens are unknown. Sample: cultured PBMCs, taken from culture after CMV antigen stimulation. The receptors here all came from a human donor in good health (CMV status not recorded). Some clones in this sample may be carry-over from other donors' samples.

This clonotype was recorded a few times. The chain combines TRBV4-1 with TRBJ1-4; D unresolved. Germline loops: CDR1 MGHRA, CDR2 YSYEKL. The V gene lost 2 bases and the J gene lost 3 bases, with 4 bases spanning the gap. This CDR3 is built from 13 residues. The CDR3 sequence: CASSQIANEKLFF. The CDR3 DNA follows: TGCGCCAGCAGCCAAATTGCTAATGAAAAACTGTTTTTT.

In its sample, this clonotype was seen many times. The CDR3 loop reads CASSRADTQYF. The CDR3 DNA reads TGTGCCAGCAGCCGCGCAGATACGCAGTATTTT. The gene calls are TRBV7-2 and TRBJ2-3; D is unclear. V was shortened by 5 bases and J by 4 bases, with 4 bases between the two germline ends. Germline CDR1 SGHTA, CDR2 FQGNSA. This CDR3 has 11 amino acids.

The gene calls are TRBV6-1 and TRBJ2-2, with 9 bases fitting TRBD2. CDR1 is MNHNS and CDR2 is SASEGT in the germline V gene. The CDR3 has 15 amino acids. The ends lost 8 bases at V and 2 bases at J; junction bases unmatched: 6. CDR3 sequence reads: CASQGLAGNTGELFF. The CDR3 DNA reads as TGTGCCAGCCAAGGTCTAGCGGGAAACACCGGGGAGCTGTTTTTT.

The V gene is TRBV29-1, the J gene TRBJ1-1; D gene uncertain. The V gene lost 0 bases and the J gene lost 4 bases, with 15 bases spanning the gap. This CDR3 region has 15 residues. The germline V gene has CDR1 SQVTM and CDR2 ANQGSEA. For the CDR3, the DNA is TGCAGCGTTGAAGACCCCCGGGCGGGCGGCACTGAAGCTTTCTTT. Its protein is CSVEDPRAGGTEAFF.

The rearrangement joins TRBV6-5 to TRBJ1-5; D gene uncertain. V lost 5 bases and J 4 bases, leaving 12 bases between the germline ends. The CDR3 is made up of 14 amino acids. Germline V gene data show CDR1 as MNHEY and CDR2 as SVGAGI. The chain's CDR3 is CASSLPQGNQPQHF. The CDR3 DNA reads TGTGCCAGCAGTCTCCCACAAGGGAATCAGCCCCAGCATTTT.

The J gene is TRBJ2-3, the V gene TRBV7-2; D possibly corresponds to TRBD2 (5 bases). V dropped 5 bases and J dropped 7 bases, with 16 bases sitting between them. CDR1 is SGHTA, CDR2 FQGNSA, per germline. The CDR3 totals 14 residues. CDR3 protein: CASSPGAGPNTQYF. The CDR3 DNA sequence: TGTGCCAGCAGCCCCGGCGCGGGTCCGAATACGCAGTATTTT.

The chain carries TRBV6-6 and TRBJ2-7; perhaps TRBD1 as D (5 bases). V was cut by 6 bases and J by 4 bases, with 19 bases left in between. The CDR3 sequence is 15 residues long. Germline CDR1 reads MNHNY; CDR2 reads SVGAGI (reference sequence). The CDR3: CASRDPYAGLYEQYF. The CDR3 DNA reads as TGTGCCAGCAGAGACCCCTATGCAGGGCTATACGAGCAGTACTTC.

This clonotype was detected a few times. The chain has TRBV7-7 and TRBJ2-3; no definite D call. Germline CDR1 and CDR2: SSHAT and FNYEAQ (reference sequence). The germline V and J ends were trimmed by 6 bases and 2 bases, with 15 bases remaining between them. The CDR3 is 15 amino acids. DNA of the CDR3: TGTGCCAGCAGTCGGACCCACTCAAACACAGATACGCAGTATTTT. Translated: CASSRTHSNTDTQYF.

As DNA, the CDR3 is TGTGCCAGCACCCCGTCGGGAGTTATTAACATTCAGTACTTC. Its translation: CASTPSGVINIQYF. This rearrangement joins TRBV7-2 to TRBJ2-4; D may be TRBD2 (6 bases). CDR1 is SGHTA and CDR2 is FQGNSA in the germline V gene. Trimming left V 7 bases short and J 7 bases short, with 17 bases between. The CDR3 loop spans 14 amino acids.

The genes are TRBV7-6 and TRBJ2-1; D remains ambiguous. Trimming shortened V by 5 bases and J by 10 bases, and 6 bases separated the two germline ends. This CDR3 spans 10 amino acids. Looked up from germline, CDR1 is SGHVS and CDR2 is FNYEAQ. This CDR3 is CASSRPEQFF. In DNA, the CDR3 is TGTGCCAGCAGCCGCCCCGAGCAGTTCTTC.

The chain has TRBV11-2 and TRBJ1-4; 7 bases are shared with TRBD1. CDR3 length: 20 residues. Germline-derived CDR1 and CDR2 are SGHAT and FQNNGV. V lost 3 bases to trimming and J lost 6 bases; unmatched junction nucleotides: 22. The CDR3 loop is CASSLGAPGQIGRVDEKLFF. The CDR3 DNA reads TGTGCCAGCAGCTTGGGGGCACCGGGACAGATTGGGCGTGTGGATGAAAAACTGTTTTTT.

This chain connects TRBV6-2 or TRBV6-3 to TRBJ2-1; D is perhaps TRBD2 (6 bases). V was trimmed by 5 bases and J by 3 bases, leaving 8 bases between them. The CDR3 is made up of 13 amino acids. CDR1 is MNHEY and CDR2 is SVGEGT in the germline V gene. The CDR3 here is CASSGEVYNEQFF. The CDR3 DNA sequence: TGTGCCAGCAGTGGGGAGGTCTACAATGAGCAGTTCTTC.

A single count supports this clonotype. The chain's CDR3 is CASTPAPESGYTF. The CDR3 DNA reads TGTGCCAGCACGCCGGCCCCCGAGTCGGGCTACACCTTC. V is TRBV7-6 and J is TRBJ1-2; D is ambiguous. This CDR3 has 13 amino acids. CDR1 and CDR2 (germline): SGHVS, FNYEAQ. V lost 7 bases and J 8 bases, leaving 17 bases between the germline ends.

The chain employs TRBV5-5 and TRBJ2-3; D possibly corresponds to TRBD1 (6 bases). The germline CDR1 and CDR2 sequences are SGHKS and YYEKEE (reference sequence). This CDR3 contains 15 residues. The germline V and J ends were trimmed by 1 base and 2 bases, with 11 bases remaining between them. The DNA for the CDR3 is TGTGCCAGCAGCTTGAGGACAGCCCCCACAGATACGCAGTATTTT. Translated, it gives CASSLRTAPTDTQYF.

This clonotype was seen more than once but under ten times. V is TRBV19 and J is TRBJ2-3; D unclear. The CDR3 has 11 amino acids. The germline V and J ends were trimmed by 3 bases and 5 bases, with 3 bases remaining between them. Germline V lookup: CDR1 LNHDA, CDR2 SQIVND (reference sequence). This chain's CDR3 is CASSIQDTQYF. The CDR3 nucleotides are TGTGCCAGTAGTATTCAAGATACGCAGTATTTT.

The chain's CDR3 is CASGQIPGLAGVTDTQYF. Written as DNA, the CDR3 is TGTGCTAGTGGTCAAATCCCGGGACTAGCGGGAGTTACAGATACGCAGTATTTT. The chain recombines TRBV12-5 with TRBJ2-3; 14 bases are shared with TRBD2. The CDR3 covers 18 residues. The germline CDR1 and CDR2 sequences are LGHNT and FRNRAP. Unmatched junction bases numbered 10, after V lost 5 bases and J lost 3 bases.

This clonotype was seen a few times. The chain is built from TRBV20-1 and TRBJ1-2, with D hard to call. The CDR3 is 13 residues long. The germline CDR1 and CDR2 sequences are DFQATT and SNEGSKA (reference sequence). The V end was cut by 6 bases, the J end by 7 bases, with 18 bases between. The CDR3 bases are TGCAGTGCCCACGCTGACAATGAGCCTGGCTACACCTTC. Protein sequence: CSAHADNEPGYTF.

In its sample, this clonotype was seen a few times. The rearrangement links TRBV6-5 to TRBJ1-2; D possibly corresponds to TRBD1 (5 bases). The V gene lost 0 bases and the J gene lost 2 bases, with 10 bases spanning the gap. Germline V gene sequence: CDR1 MNHEY, CDR2 SVGAGI. The CDR3 runs to 15 residues. The CDR3 region has the DNA TGTGCCAGCAGTTACTCGTTGAGACAGAACTATGGCTACACCTTC. Translation: CASSYSLRQNYGYTF.

This clonotype was detected a few times. This sequence joins TRBV15 and TRBJ2-7; TRBD1 matches 10 bases. The V gene end was trimmed by 1 base and the J gene end by 6 bases; junction bases not matched to a gene: 3. The CDR3 runs 14 residues. From germline, CDR1 is LNHNV and CDR2 YYDKDF (reference sequence). Written as DNA, the CDR3 is TGTGCCACCAGCAGAGTGGGACAGGGGTCCGAGCAGTACTTC. It translates to CATSRVGQGSEQYF.

This sequence joins TRBV20-1 and TRBJ2-5; D might be TRBD1 or TRBD2, each matching 6 bases. Germline V CDR1 and CDR2: DFQATT, SNEGSKA (reference sequence). The CDR3 is made up of 14 amino acids. Between the trimmed V and J ends, which lost 3 bases and 5 bases, there was a span of 16 bases. CDR3 nucleotide sequence: TGCAGTGCTAGGGGGGGCCTTTCCGGTGAGACCCAGTACTTC. Encoded protein: CSARGGLSGETQYF.

This clonotype was observed a handful of times. The chain is built from TRBV7-9 and TRBJ2-3; D is unresolved. CDR1 and CDR2 (germline): SEHNR, FQNEAQ (reference sequence). The CDR3 spans 17 residues. Trimming pared 5 bases from V and 6 bases from J, leaving 24 bases between. CDR3: CASSLGSPARSRDTQYF. Written as DNA, the CDR3 is TGTGCCAGCAGCCTAGGGTCTCCTGCGAGGTCGCGGGATACGCAGTATTTT.

There are a few counts of this clonotype. The V gene is TRBV7-8, the J gene TRBJ1-1; a possible D gene is TRBD1 (5 bases). The germline V gene encodes CDR1 SGHVS and CDR2 FQNEAQ. The CDR3 contains 14 residues. V was cut by 5 bases and J by 7 bases, with 17 bases left in between. CDR3 residues: CASSSAGTPFEAFF. CDR3 sequence (DNA): TGTGCCAGCAGCAGCGCCGGGACCCCGTTTGAAGCTTTCTTT. Full variable domain (rest looked up from reference TRBV7-8 and TRBJ1-1): GAGVSQSPRYKVAKRGQDVALRCDPISGHVSLFWYQQALGQGPEFLTYFQNEAQLDKSGLPSDRFFAERPEGSVSTLKIQRTQQEDSAVYLCASSSAGTPFEAFFGQGTRLTVV.

V and J are TRBV7-2 and TRBJ2-3, with D possibly being TRBD1 or TRBD2 (5 bases each). Trimming cost V 8 bases and J 4 bases, with 19 bases left between them. CDR1 SGHTA and CDR2 FQGNSA come from the germline V gene. There are 15 residues in the CDR3. The CDR3 nucleotides read TGTGCCAGCCAAAGGGGAAGGAGGACCCCAGATACGCAGTATTTT. Translation: CASQRGRRTPDTQYF.

This clonotype came up many times. The V gene is TRBV7-2, the J gene TRBJ2-2, with no clear D. This CDR3 contains 14 residues. Germline V gives CDR1 SGHTA, CDR2 FQGNSA. The V end lost 9 bases, the J end lost 3 bases, and 14 bases lay between the germline ends. The CDR3 is CASAISGYTGELFF. The CDR3 DNA sequence: TGTGCCAGTGCAATATCAGGATACACCGGGGAGCTGTTTTTT.

Regarding this clonotype: This could be a read error, since a much larger clone is one nucleotide away. V gene TRBV7-2 combines with J gene TRBJ2-3; 12 bases are shared with TRBD2. CDR3 length: 15 residues. Germline values: CDR1 SGHTA, CDR2 FQGNSA. The CDR3 coding sequence is TGTGCCAGCGGCTTAATACTAGCGGGAGGTTATACGCAGTATTTT. Translated, it gives CASGLILAGGYTQYF.

The chain couples TRBV11-2 to TRBJ1-2; TRBD1 might be the D (5 bases). Trimming cost V 3 bases and J 4 bases, with 9 bases left between them. The CDR3 has 13 residues. Germline CDR1 is SGHAT and CDR2 is FQNNGV. The CDR3 nucleotides are TGTGCCAGCAGCTTTGGCGGGGCCTATGGCTACACCTTC. This gives the protein CASSFGGAYGYTF.

This clonotype has just a few counts. The rearrangement joins TRBV2 to TRBJ1-5, with D perhaps TRBD1 (5 bases). This CDR3 is 14 amino acids long. V gave up 6 bases and J gave up 0 bases, with 9 bases separating them. CDR1 is SNHLY and CDR2 is FYNNEI in the germline V gene. CDR3 DNA: TGTGCCAGCAGCTGGGACCGTAGCAATCAGCCCCAGCATTTT. Its protein product is CASSWDRSNQPQHF.

In DNA, the CDR3 is TGTGCCAGCAGCCCTAGGCACACTGAAGCTTTCTTT. Encoded protein: CASSPRHTEAFF. V usage is TRBV12-3 or TRBV12-4 and J usage is TRBJ1-1; D is undetermined. Trimming shortened V by 6 bases and J by 3 bases, and 8 bases separated the two germline ends. The CDR3 covers 12 residues.